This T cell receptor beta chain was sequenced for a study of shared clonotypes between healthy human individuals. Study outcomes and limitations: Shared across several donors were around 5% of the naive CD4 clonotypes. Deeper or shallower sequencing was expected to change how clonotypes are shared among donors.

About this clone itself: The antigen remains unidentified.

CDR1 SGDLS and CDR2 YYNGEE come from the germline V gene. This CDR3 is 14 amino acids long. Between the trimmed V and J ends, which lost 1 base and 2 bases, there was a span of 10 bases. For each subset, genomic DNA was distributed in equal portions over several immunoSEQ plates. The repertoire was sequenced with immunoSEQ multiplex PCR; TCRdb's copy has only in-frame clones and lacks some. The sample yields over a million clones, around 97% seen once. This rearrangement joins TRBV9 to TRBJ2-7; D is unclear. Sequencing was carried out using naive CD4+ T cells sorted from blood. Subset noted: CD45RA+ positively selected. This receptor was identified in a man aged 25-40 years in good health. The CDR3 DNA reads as TGTGCCAGCAGCGTAAACAGTCGAGCCTACGAGCAGTACTTC. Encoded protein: CASSVNSRAYEQYF.